Sequencing of this T cell receptor (beta chain) was carried out in a study of cytomegalovirus exposure and HLA in healthy donors. In the study overall: Most donors, roughly 77% of approximately 400 genotyped, fell in the Caucasian-associated ancestry cluster.

Study results and limitations: With DRB1 most and HLA-C fewest, TCR association rates differed between HLA loci in a later analysis.

This PCR relied on a set of 60 Vbeta primers and 13 Jbeta primers. Assay used: immunoSEQ multiplex PCR; TCRdb lists only in-frame clones, some missing. The table has around 100,000 clones, 80% seen once. Trimming removed 0 bases from V and 3 bases from J, with 9 bases in between. CDR1 is SGHAT and CDR2 is FQNNGV in the germline V gene. The CDR3 consists of 15 residues. Regarding this clone: Its antigen is unidentified.

This rearrangement joins TRBV11-2 to TRBJ1-3; D remains ambiguous. Sequencing used PBMCs. The source is a young man in good health and CMV-seronegative. The CDR3 region is CASSLEWLNGNTIYF. DNA for the CDR3: TGTGCCAGCAGCTTAGAGTGGCTCAATGGAAACACCATATATTTT.